This T cell receptor (beta chain) was captured by sequencing in a study of T cell clonotyping in hematopoietic cell transplantation. Assay used: immunoSEQ multiplex PCR; TCRdb lists only in-frame clones, some missing. This table holds roughly 29,000 clones, roughly 90% found once. Germline V gives CDR1 MGHRA, CDR2 YSYEKL. V gave up 3 bases and J gave up 2 bases, with 8 bases separating them. This CDR3 is built from 14 residues. The V and J genes are TRBV4-1 and TRBJ1-3, with a weak D call TRBD1 (5 bases). The TCR was taken from a female patient in her fifties or sixties who had an allogeneic stem cell transplant from a related donor, so the T cells may come from the graft donor. Some clones in this sample may be carry-over from other donors' samples. Specimen: PBMCs, collected 100 days after allogeneic stem cell transplant. The CDR3 spells CASSQKGAGNTIYF. As DNA, the CDR3 is TGCGCCAGCAGCCAGAAAGGGGCTGGAAACACCATATATTTT.